These T cell receptor beta chains were read from a single sample in a study of T cell responses to AZD1222 COVID-19 vaccine. Assay used: immunoSEQ multiplex PCR; TCRdb lists only in-frame clones, some missing. Of about 170,000 clones listed, 90% were seen once; the top ten hold around 2.9%. The specimen was peripheral blood, collected on day 0 of AZD1222 vaccination. Receptors originate from an adult in good health. Each CDR3 is given with its conserved first and last residue. The D gene is left open where the match is weak. The size of a clone is reported for some rows only, either as once, few or many, or as a class for expanded clones.

clone_size | cdr3_length | d_call | j_call | v_call | cdr3_aa | cdr3_nt
- | 16 | - | TRBJ1-6 | TRBV7-2 | CASSLRSSSYNSPLHF | TGTGCCAGCAGCCTACGATCGAGCTCCTATAATTCACCCCTCCACTTT
- | 15 | TRBD1 | TRBJ2-7 | TRBV18 | CASSPQPGQAYEQYF | TGTGCCAGCTCACCACAACCGGGACAGGCCTACGAGCAGTACTTC
- | 16 | TRBD1 | TRBJ1-2 | TRBV7-2 | CASSLADGTGGYGYTF | TGTGCCAGCAGCTTAGCCGACGGGACAGGGGGCTATGGCTACACCTTC
- | 14 | - | TRBJ2-5 | TRBV30 | CAWNRNLDPRTQYF | TGTGCCTGGAATCGGAACCTGGACCCTAGGACCCAGTACTTC
- | 15 | - | TRBJ1-2 | TRBV11-2 | CASSLGGEGTYGYTF | TGTGCCAGCAGCTTAGGTGGGGAGGGTACCTATGGCTACACCTTC
few | 15 | - | TRBJ1-3 | TRBV7-2 | CASSSEGGNGNTIYF | TGTGCCAGCAGCTCCGAGGGGGGAAATGGAAACACCATATATTTT
- | 14 | - | TRBJ1-2 | TRBV5-1 | CASRWATGFIGYTF | TGCGCCAGCAGGTGGGCCACAGGGTTTATTGGCTACACCTTC
- | 16 | - | TRBJ1-5 | TRBV6-2/TRBV6-3 | CASSYTLGVGNQPQHF | TGTGCCAGCAGTTATACGTTGGGGGTCGGCAATCAGCCCCAGCATTTT
- | 13 | - | TRBJ2-3 | TRBV12-3/TRBV12-4 | CATAIISTDTQYF | TGTGCCACCGCGATAATTTCCACAGATACGCAGTATTTT
- | 15 | - | TRBJ2-7 | TRBV7-2 | CASSYKASSTYEQYF | TGTGCCAGCAGCTATAAGGCGTCGAGCACCTACGAGCAGTACTTC
few | 12 | - | TRBJ2-7 | TRBV2 | CASSDGRWEQYF | TGTGCCAGCAGTGACGGTCGCTGGGAGCAGTACTTC
- | 15 | - | TRBJ1-5 | TRBV19 | CASSIMWAGNQPQHF | TGTGCCAGTAGTATAATGTGGGCAGGCAATCAGCCCCAGCATTTT
- | 14 | - | TRBJ1-5 | TRBV19 | CATQITGGNQPQHF | TGTGCCACCCAGATTACGGGGGGCAATCAGCCCCAGCATTTT
- | 14 | - | TRBJ2-3 | TRBV7-3 | CASSPETGAYTQYF | TGTGCCAGCAGCCCCGAGACGGGTGCGTATACGCAGTATTTT
few | 20 | TRBD2 | TRBJ2-1 | TRBV19 | CASSTPPGLAGESSYNEQFF | TGTGCCAGTAGTACCCCCCCGGGACTAGCGGGGGAGAGCTCCTACAATGAGCAGTTCTTC
- | 14 | - | TRBJ2-7 | TRBV3-1/TRBV3-2 | CASSQEAGHYEQYF | TGTGCCAGCAGCCAAGAGGCTGGGCACTACGAGCAGTACTTC
- | 14 | - | TRBJ2-7 | TRBV6-2/TRBV6-3 | CASSYSNRMYEQYF | TGTGCCAGCAGTTACTCGAATAGGATGTACGAGCAGTACTTC
- | 11 | - | TRBJ1-1 | TRBV30 | CAWIGWTEAFF | TGTGCCTGGATCGGGTGGACTGAAGCTTTCTTT
- | 12 | - | TRBJ1-1 | TRBV7-3 | CASSLSGTEAFF | TGTGCCAGCAGCTTATCGGGCACTGAAGCTTTCTTT
- | 15 | TRBD1 | TRBJ1-1 | TRBV27 | CASSPRGRGDTEAFF | TGTGCCAGCAGTCCCCGTGGCAGGGGGGACACTGAAGCTTTCTTT
- | 12 | - | TRBJ1-6 | TRBV7-9 | CASTPPGSPLHF | TGTGCCAGCACCCCCCCCGGGTCACCCCTCCACTTT
- | 14 | - | TRBJ1-6 | TRBV7-8 | CASSLGQDNSPLHF | TGTGCCAGCAGCTTAGGGCAGGATAATTCACCCCTCCACTTT
once | 16 | - | TRBJ2-3 | TRBV19 | CASSIDQGRGTDTQYF | TGTGCCAGTAGTATAGATCAAGGCCGGGGCACAGATACGCAGTATTTT
- | 15 | - | TRBJ1-1 | TRBV5-4 | CASSLMSGSLTEAFF | TGTGCCAGCAGCTTGATGTCAGGGAGCCTCACTGAAGCTTTCTTT
- | 13 | TRBD1 | TRBJ2-7 | TRBV10-3 | CAISDGTGGEQYF | TGTGCCATCAGTGACGGGACAGGGGGCGAGCAGTACTTC
- | 13 | - | TRBJ1-2 | TRBV12-3/TRBV12-4 | CASTPLPRYGYTF | TGTGCCAGCACGCCTCTGCCGAGGTATGGCTACACCTTC
- | 12 | - | TRBJ2-7 | TRBV29-1 | CSVRSSSYEQYF | TGCAGCGTTAGGAGCAGCTCCTACGAGCAGTACTTC
- | 15 | - | TRBJ2-1 | TRBV5-4 | CASSLGGASYNEQFF | TGTGCCAGCAGCTTGGGCGGGGCCTCCTACAATGAGCAGTTCTTC
- | 11 | TRBD1 | TRBJ2-7 | TRBV27 | CATSQGDEQYF | TGTGCCACCTCCCAGGGGGACGAGCAGTACTTC
- | 17 | TRBD2 | TRBJ2-1 | TRBV4-3 | CASSQVLAVETYNEQFF | TGCGCCAGCAGCCAAGTACTAGCGGTGGAGACCTACAATGAGCAGTTCTTC
- | 14 | - | TRBJ1-4 | TRBV6-5 | CASSPTGTGRKLFF | TGTGCCAGCAGTCCAACCGGGACTGGGCGAAAACTGTTTTTT
- | 13 | - | TRBJ1-5 | TRBV12-3/TRBV12-4 | CASTTGRDQPQHF | TGTGCCAGCACCACAGGGAGGGATCAGCCCCAGCATTTT
- | 15 | TRBD1 | TRBJ2-1 | TRBV4-3 | CASSQADRGSNEQFF | TGCGCCAGCAGCCAAGCGGACAGGGGATCCAATGAGCAGTTCTTC
- | 16 | - | TRBJ2-3 | TRBV7-2 | CASSFPTGLLTDTQYF | TGTGCCAGCAGCTTCCCCACCGGACTACTCACAGATACGCAGTATTTT
- | 16 | TRBD2 | TRBJ2-2 | TRBV9 | CASSAISSGPAGELFF | TGTGCCAGCAGCGCCATTTCTAGCGGGCCGGCCGGGGAGCTGTTTTTT
- | 13 | - | TRBJ1-4 | TRBV10-3 | CATRGTTDEKLFF | TGTGCCACCCGGGGGACAACGGATGAAAAACTGTTTTTT
- | 11 | - | TRBJ1-2 | TRBV10-3 | CATRANYGYTF | TGTGCTACCCGGGCTAACTATGGCTACACCTTC
- | 14 | - | TRBJ2-3 | TRBV2 | CASRSGWGTDTQYF | TGTGCCAGCAGGTCAGGCTGGGGCACAGATACGCAGTATTTT
- | 13 | - | TRBJ1-1 | TRBV19 | CASSMGGNTEAFF | TGTGCCAGTAGTATGGGGGGGAACACTGAAGCTTTCTTT
once | 16 | TRBD1 | TRBJ1-5 | TRBV6-2/TRBV6-3 | CASSLTGGWSNQPQHF | TGTGCCAGCAGCCTAACAGGGGGCTGGAGCAATCAGCCCCAGCATTTT
- | 15 | - | TRBJ1-2 | TRBV7-2 | CASSLAGVSPYGYTF | TGTGCCAGCAGCTTAGCGGGGGTCTCCCCCTATGGCTACACCTTC
once | 14 | TRBD2 | TRBJ2-1 | TRBV27 | CASSYGTSIGEQFF | TGTGCCAGCAGTTACGGGACTAGCATTGGTGAGCAGTTCTTC
- | 17 | - | TRBJ1-3 | TRBV7-6 | CASSLGAGANSGNTIYF | TGTGCCAGCAGCTTAGGAGCAGGGGCGAACTCTGGAAACACCATATATTTT
once | 17 | TRBD1 | TRBJ1-3 | TRBV7-2 | CASSPRGQVRSGNTIYF | TGTGCCAGCAGCCCGAGAGGACAGGTCCGCTCTGGAAACACCATATATTTT
- | 13 | - | TRBJ2-7 | TRBV5-4 | CASSLGQSYEQYF | TGTGCCAGCAGCTTGGGGCAGAGCTACGAGCAGTACTTC
- | 13 | TRBD1 | TRBJ1-4 | TRBV2 | CASSQTGGEKLFF | TGTGCCAGCTCACAGACAGGGGGGGAAAAACTGTTTTTT
- | 16 | - | TRBJ1-5 | TRBV9 | CASSVGGADSNQPQHF | TGTGCCAGCAGCGTAGGGGGGGCGGATAGCAATCAGCCCCAGCATTTT
- | 13 | - | TRBJ1-1 | TRBV19 | CASSRGMNTEAFF | TGTGCCAGTAGTCGGGGCATGAACACTGAAGCTTTCTTT
- | 15 | TRBD2 | TRBJ2-7 | TRBV19 | CASSRGGPLSYEQYF | TGTGCCAGTAGTAGGGGGGGTCCCCTCTCCTACGAGCAGTACTTC
- | 12 | - | TRBJ2-3 | TRBV18 | CASQDMEGPQYF | TGTGCCAGCCAGGATATGGAGGGTCCGCAGTATTTT
- | 12 | - | TRBJ2-7 | TRBV11-2 | CASSLDQGAGYF | TGTGCCAGCAGCTTAGATCAAGGGGCCGGGTACTTC
- | 15 | TRBD1 | TRBJ1-5 | TRBV27 | CASSPGTGGNQPQHF | TGTGCCAGCAGTCCGGGGACAGGGGGCAATCAGCCCCAGCATTTT
once | 15 | TRBD2 | TRBJ2-1 | TRBV5-1 | CASTVLSGGAHEQFF | TGCGCCAGCACCGTGTTGAGCGGGGGGGCCCATGAGCAGTTCTTC
- | 14 | - | TRBJ1-1 | TRBV4-1 | CASSQVGVIGEAFF | TGCGCCAGCAGCCAAGTTGGGGTAATCGGAGAAGCTTTCTTT
- | 13 | - | TRBJ2-7 | TRBV29-1 | CSVEDTSVYEQYF | TGCAGCGTTGAAGACACTTCGGTTTACGAGCAGTACTTC